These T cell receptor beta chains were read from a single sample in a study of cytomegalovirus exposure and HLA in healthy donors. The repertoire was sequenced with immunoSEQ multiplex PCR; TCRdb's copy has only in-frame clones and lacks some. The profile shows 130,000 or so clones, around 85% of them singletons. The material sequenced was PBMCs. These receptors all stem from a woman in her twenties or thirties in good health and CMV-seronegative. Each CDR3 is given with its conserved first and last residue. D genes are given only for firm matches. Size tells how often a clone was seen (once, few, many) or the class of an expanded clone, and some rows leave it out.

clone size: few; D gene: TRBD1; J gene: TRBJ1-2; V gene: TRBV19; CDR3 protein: CASSTGGRYGYTF; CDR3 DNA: TGTGCCAGTAGCACAGGGGGCCGCTATGGCTACACCTTC
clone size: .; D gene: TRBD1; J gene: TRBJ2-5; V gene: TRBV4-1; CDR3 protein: CASSQDRGGGETQYF; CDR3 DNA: TGCGCCAGCAGCCAAGATCGAGGGGGCGGGGAGACCCAGTACTTC
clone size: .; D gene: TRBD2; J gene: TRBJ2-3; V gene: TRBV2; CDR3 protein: CASSTLAGGDTQYF; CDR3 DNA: TGTGCCAGCAGCACACTAGCGGGGGGGGATACGCAGTATTTT
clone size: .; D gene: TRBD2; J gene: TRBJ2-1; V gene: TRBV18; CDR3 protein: CASSPPTSGSYNEQFF; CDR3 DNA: TGTGCCAGCTCACCGCCGACTAGCGGCTCCTACAATGAGCAGTTCTTC
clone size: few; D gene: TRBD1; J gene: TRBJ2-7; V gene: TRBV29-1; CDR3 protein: CSVKPTGVRGPEQYF; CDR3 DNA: TGCAGCGTCAAACCTACCGGGGTCAGGGGGCCCGAGCAGTACTTC
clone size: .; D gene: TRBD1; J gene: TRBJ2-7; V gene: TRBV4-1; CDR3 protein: CASSQAVGGTGGGHEQYF; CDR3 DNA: TGCGCCAGCAGCCAAGCCGTTGGCGGGACAGGGGGCGGACACGAGCAGTACTTC
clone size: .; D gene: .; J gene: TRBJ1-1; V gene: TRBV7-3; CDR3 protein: CASSEDSFTEAFF; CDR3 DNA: TGTGCCAGCAGCGAGGACAGTTTCACTGAAGCTTTCTTT
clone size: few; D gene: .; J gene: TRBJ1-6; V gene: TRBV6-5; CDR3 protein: CASSGQRVNSPLHF; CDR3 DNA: TGTGCCAGCAGTGGACAGAGGGTGAATTCACCCCTCCACTTT
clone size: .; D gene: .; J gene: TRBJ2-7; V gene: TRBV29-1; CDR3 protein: CSVRTDSYEQYF; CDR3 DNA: TGCAGCGTTCGGACAGACTCCTACGAGCAGTACTTC
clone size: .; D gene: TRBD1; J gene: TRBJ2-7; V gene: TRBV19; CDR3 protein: CASSPQGARYEQYF; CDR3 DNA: TGTGCCAGTAGTCCTCAGGGGGCGAGGTACGAGCAGTACTTC
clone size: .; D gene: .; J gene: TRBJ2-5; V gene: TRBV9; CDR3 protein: CASSTTGTLQETQYF; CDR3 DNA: TGTGCCAGCAGCACCACCGGGACACTCCAAGAGACCCAGTACTTC
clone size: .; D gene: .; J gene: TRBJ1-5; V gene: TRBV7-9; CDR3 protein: CASSRAEGWQPQHF; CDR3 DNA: TGTGCCAGCAGCCGGGCTGAGGGCTGGCAGCCCCAGCATTTT
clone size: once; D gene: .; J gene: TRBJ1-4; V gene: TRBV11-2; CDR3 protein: CASSFGANEKLFF; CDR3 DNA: TGTGCCAGCAGCTTTGGGGCGAATGAAAAACTGTTTTTT
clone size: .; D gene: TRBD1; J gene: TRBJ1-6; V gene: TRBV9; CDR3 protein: CASSVTERQGNSPLHF; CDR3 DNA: TGTGCCAGCAGCGTAACTGAGCGACAGGGTAATTCACCCCTCCACTTT
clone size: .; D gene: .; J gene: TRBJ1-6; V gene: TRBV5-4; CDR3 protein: CASSNKQNSPLHF; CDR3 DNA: TGTGCCAGCAGCAACAAACAAAATTCACCCCTCCACTTT
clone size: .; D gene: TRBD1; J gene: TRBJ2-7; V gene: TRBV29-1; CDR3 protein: CSAGQGGFEQYF; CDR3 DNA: TGCAGCGCGGGACAGGGAGGTTTCGAGCAGTACTTC
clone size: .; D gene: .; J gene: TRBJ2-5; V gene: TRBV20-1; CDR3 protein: CSAAGQETQYF; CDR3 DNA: TGCAGTGCGGCCGGACAGGAGACCCAGTACTTC
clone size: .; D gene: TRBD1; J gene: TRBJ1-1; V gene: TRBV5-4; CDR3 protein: CASRDRGPGNTEAFF; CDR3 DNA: TGTGCCAGCAGAGACAGGGGCCCCGGGAACACTGAAGCTTTCTTT
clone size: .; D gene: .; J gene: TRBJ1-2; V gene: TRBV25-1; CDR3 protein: CASSGYPATGYTF; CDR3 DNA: TGTGCCAGCAGTGGCTATCCCGCCACCGGCTACACCTTC
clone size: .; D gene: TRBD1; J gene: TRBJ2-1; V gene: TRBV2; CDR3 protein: CASSEGDRVTSEQFF; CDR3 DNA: TGTGCCAGCAGTGAGGGGGACAGGGTGACCAGTGAGCAGTTCTTC
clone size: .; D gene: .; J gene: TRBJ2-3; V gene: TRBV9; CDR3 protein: CASSVVEGRTDTQYF; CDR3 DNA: TGTGCCAGCAGCGTAGTGGAAGGGAGGACAGATACGCAGTATTTT
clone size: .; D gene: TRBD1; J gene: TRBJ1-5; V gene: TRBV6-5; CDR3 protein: CASRTDRVGQPQHF; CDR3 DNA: TGTGCCAGCAGGACGGACAGGGTGGGTCAGCCCCAGCATTTT
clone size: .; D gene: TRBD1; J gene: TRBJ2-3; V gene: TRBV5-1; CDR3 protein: CASSTQGADSTDTQYF; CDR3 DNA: TGCGCCAGCAGCACCCAGGGGGCCGATAGCACAGATACGCAGTATTTT
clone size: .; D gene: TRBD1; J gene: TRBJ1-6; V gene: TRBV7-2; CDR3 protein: CASSPSGQGPPLHF; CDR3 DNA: TGTGCCAGCAGCCCCTCGGGACAGGGGCCACCCCTCCACTTT
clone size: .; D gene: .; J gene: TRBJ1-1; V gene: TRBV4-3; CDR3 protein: CASSQDRGGTEAFF; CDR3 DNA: TGCGCCAGCAGCCAAGATCGGGGGGGGACTGAAGCTTTCTTT
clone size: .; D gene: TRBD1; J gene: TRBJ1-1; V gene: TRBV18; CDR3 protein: CASSQDRGAEAFF; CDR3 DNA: TGTGCCAGCTCACAAGACAGGGGGGCTGAAGCTTTCTTT
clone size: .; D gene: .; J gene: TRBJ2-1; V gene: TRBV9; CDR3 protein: CASSRGSPQFF; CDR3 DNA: TGTGCCAGCAGCCGGGGGTCCCCTCAGTTCTTC
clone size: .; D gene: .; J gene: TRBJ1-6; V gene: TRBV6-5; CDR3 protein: CACTLGTSNSPLHF; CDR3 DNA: TGTGCCTGCACCCTGGGGACATCCAATTCACCCCTCCACTTT
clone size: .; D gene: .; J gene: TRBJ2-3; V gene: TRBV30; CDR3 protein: CAWSVQTVSTDTQYF; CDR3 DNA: TGTGCCTGGAGTGTACAGACAGTAAGCACAGATACGCAGTATTTT
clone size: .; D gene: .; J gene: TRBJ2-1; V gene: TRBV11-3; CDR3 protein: CASSSSEVYNEQFF; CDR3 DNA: TGTGCCAGCAGCTCTTCAGAGGTTTACAATGAGCAGTTCTTC
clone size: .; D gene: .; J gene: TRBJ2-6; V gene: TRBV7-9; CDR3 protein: CASSFMGASGANVLTF; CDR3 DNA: TGTGCCAGCAGCTTTATGGGAGCCTCTGGGGCCAACGTCCTGACTTTC
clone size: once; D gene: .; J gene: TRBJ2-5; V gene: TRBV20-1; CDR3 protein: CSASSSETQYF; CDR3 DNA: TGCAGTGCTAGCAGTTCGGAGACCCAGTACTTC
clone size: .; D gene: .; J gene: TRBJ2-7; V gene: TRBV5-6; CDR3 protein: CASTSPSSYEQYF; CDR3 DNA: TGTGCCAGCACAAGTCCCAGCTCCTACGAGCAGTACTTC
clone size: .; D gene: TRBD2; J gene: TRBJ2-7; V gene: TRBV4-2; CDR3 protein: CASSPGGLAGYEQYF; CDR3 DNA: TGTGCCAGCAGCCCCGGGGGGCTAGCGGGCTACGAGCAGTACTTC